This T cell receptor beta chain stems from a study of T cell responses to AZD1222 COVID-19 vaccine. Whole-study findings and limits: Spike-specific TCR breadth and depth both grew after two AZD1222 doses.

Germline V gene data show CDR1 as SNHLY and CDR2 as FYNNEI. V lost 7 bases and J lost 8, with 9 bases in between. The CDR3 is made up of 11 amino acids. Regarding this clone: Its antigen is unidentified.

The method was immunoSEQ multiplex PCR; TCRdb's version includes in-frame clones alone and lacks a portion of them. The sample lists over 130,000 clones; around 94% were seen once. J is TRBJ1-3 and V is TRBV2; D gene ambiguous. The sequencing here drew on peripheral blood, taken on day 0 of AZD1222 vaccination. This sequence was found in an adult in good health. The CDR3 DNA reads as TGTGCCAGCACCGGCCTGGACACCATATATTTT. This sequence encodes CASTGLDTIYF.